These T cell receptor beta chains were read from a single sample in a study of Ad26.COV2.S vaccination and SARS-CoV-2 variants. The table came from immunoSEQ multiplex PCR; TCRdb's copy has only in-frame clones and leaves some out. The table lists 200,000 to 250,000 clones, 70% to 90% of them singletons. The input for sequencing was peripheral blood, taken in a trial of Ad26.COV2.S vaccine versus placebo. The receptors were gathered from a person between 18 and 65 years old who received the Ad26.COV2.S COVID-19 vaccine or a placebo. Both conserved end residues are part of each CDR3. D genes are given only for firm matches. Clone sizes are given selectively: once, few, many, or a class where the clone is expanded.

.	TRBV18	TRBJ2-5	.	TGTGCCAGCTCACCACTGTTTCAGGGGAGGGGAGAGACCCAGTACTTC	CASSPLFQGRGETQYF
.	TRBV4-2	TRBJ2-1	TRBD2	TGTGCCAGCAGCCAAGATGTAACGGGAGGGCTAAATGAGCAGTTCTTC	CASSQDVTGGLNEQFF
.	TRBV29-1	TRBJ1-2	TRBD1	TGCAGCGTTGGGGACAGGGTTCACTATGGCTACACCTTC	CSVGDRVHYGYTF
.	TRBV7-9	TRBJ2-1	TRBD2	TGTGCCAGCAGCCCCTGGAGCGGGGGGGCAGATGAGCAGTTCTTC	CASSPWSGGADEQFF
.	TRBV7-2	TRBJ2-1	.	TGTGCCAGCAGCCGGGGAGGGGGGTACAATGAGCAGTTCTTC	CASSRGGGYNEQFF
.	TRBV4-2	TRBJ2-1	TRBD1	TGTGCCAGCAGCCAACCCCCGGGGACAGGGAACAATGAGCAGTTCTTC	CASSQPPGTGNNEQFF
.	TRBV5-1	TRBJ1-5	.	TGCGCCAGCAGCTTCGACCTTAATCAGCCCCAGCATTTT	CASSFDLNQPQHF
.	TRBV28	TRBJ1-2	.	TGTGCCAGCAACCCACCCGGGGGGAGGCCTAACTATGGCTACACCTTC	CASNPPGGRPNYGYTF
once	TRBV3-1/TRBV3-2	TRBJ2-7	.	TGTGCCAGCAGCCAAGATAGGGGCAGGGTCGAGGAGCAGTACTTC	CASSQDRGRVEEQYF
.	TRBV4-1	TRBJ1-3	.	TGCGCCAGCAGCCAAGGTTTCAGGGAGCTTTCGGCTGGAAACACCATATATTTT	CASSQGFRELSAGNTIYF
.	TRBV7-2	TRBJ2-1	TRBD2	TGTGCCAGCAGCTTAGAGACTAGCGGGAGGGCGCGGCAGTTCTTC	CASSLETSGRARQFF
.	TRBV5-1	TRBJ1-1	TRBD1	TGCGCCAGCAGGCTGGGGACAGGGTACACTGAAGCTTTCTTT	CASRLGTGYTEAFF
.	TRBV5-1	TRBJ2-3	TRBD2	TGCGCCAGCAGCTTTAGCGGGGGGTTCACAGATACGCAGTATTTT	CASSFSGGFTDTQYF
.	TRBV4-3	TRBJ1-2	.	TGCGCCAGCAGCCAAGTACGGACATATAACTATGGCTACACCTTC	CASSQVRTYNYGYTF
.	TRBV5-4	TRBJ1-5	.	TGTGCCAGCAGCTTAAACAGGGATGGCAATCAGCCCCAGCATTTT	CASSLNRDGNQPQHF
.	TRBV2	TRBJ1-2	TRBD1	TGTGCCAGCAGTGGAGGACAGGGGGGTGGCTACACCTTC	CASSGGQGGGYTF
.	TRBV10-1	TRBJ2-7	TRBD1	TGCGCCAGCAGCCCGGGACAGAACTACGAGCAGTACTTC	CASSPGQNYEQYF
once	TRBV19	TRBJ2-5	TRBD2	TGTGCCAGTAGTGAAACCGGGAGGTCAGAGACCCAGTACTTC	CASSETGRSETQYF
.	TRBV30	TRBJ2-1	.	TGTGCCTGGAACCCAGGGGAGGGCCTCAACAATGAGCAGTTCTTC	CAWNPGEGLNNEQFF
.	TRBV7-4	TRBJ1-2	.	TGTGCCAGCAGCTTAGTCAGGGGTAACTATGGCTACACCTTC	CASSLVRGNYGYTF
.	TRBV27	TRBJ2-3	TRBD2	TGTGCCAGCAGACCACTAGCGGGAGGGCCGTCAGATACGCAGTATTTT	CASRPLAGGPSDTQYF
.	TRBV5-1	TRBJ2-7	.	TGCGCCAGCAGCTGGGGTGGGCGGGTACCTCCCTACGAGCAGTACTTC	CASSWGGRVPPYEQYF
once	TRBV7-7	TRBJ2-5	TRBD2	TGTGCTAGCAGCTTAGGAGCGGGACGGGTACAAGAGACCCAGTACTTC	CASSLGAGRVQETQYF
.	TRBV28	TRBJ1-3	TRBD1	TGTGCCAGCAGGAAGACAGGGATTACCGGAAACACCATATATTTT	CASRKTGITGNTIYF
.	TRBV7-8	TRBJ2-7	TRBD1	TGTGCCAGCAGCTGGGGACAGGGGAGAGGCGACGAGCAGTACTTC	CASSWGQGRGDEQYF
.	TRBV5-1	TRBJ1-1	.	TGCGCCAGCAGGGGGGAGACTGAAGCTTTCTTT	CASRGETEAFF
once	TRBV9	TRBJ2-1	.	TGTGCCAGCAGCGTAGTTGGGGTGGGCTACAATGAGCAGTTCTTC	CASSVVGVGYNEQFF
.	TRBV4-1	TRBJ1-1	.	TGCGCCAGCAGCCAAGCGGGTGAGAACACTGAAGCTTTCTTT	CASSQAGENTEAFF
.	TRBV6-5	TRBJ2-6	.	TGTGCCAGCAGTCCCGGCTCTGGGGCCAACGTCCTGACTTTC	CASSPGSGANVLTF
few	TRBV24-1	TRBJ2-3	.	TGTGCCACCTCGGGACCGCACACAGATACGCAGTATTTT	CATSGPHTDTQYF
.	TRBV16	TRBJ1-1	.	TGTGCCAGCAGCCAATCGACAGGAAGATACACTGAAGCTTTCTTT	CASSQSTGRYTEAFF
few	TRBV18	TRBJ1-1	TRBD1	TGTGCCAGCTCAAGGAAACAGGGGGCTGAAGCTTTCTTT	CASSRKQGAEAFF
.	TRBV6-5	TRBJ2-7	.	TGTGCCAGCAGCAGTGGCCGGTCCTCATACTACGAGCAGTACTTC	CASSSGRSSYYEQYF
.	TRBV30	TRBJ1-6	.	TGTGCCTGGAGTGGGAACGAGAATTCACCCCTCCACTTT	CAWSGNENSPLHF
.	TRBV5-4	TRBJ2-7	TRBD2	TGTGCCAGCAGAGTAGCGGGAGGGCCCTACGAGCAGTACTTC	CASRVAGGPYEQYF
.	TRBV4-3	TRBJ2-7	TRBD1	TGCGCCAGCAGCCAAGGCTTGGGACAGGGATACGGGGAGCAGTACTTC	CASSQGLGQGYGEQYF
.	TRBV27	TRBJ2-4	.	TGTGCCAGCAGTTTGGGTACCAAAAACATTCAGTACTTC	CASSLGTKNIQYF
.	TRBV6-2/TRBV6-3	TRBJ1-3	.	TGTGCCAGCAGTCCAACGGGAATGGGGGGAGCTGGAAACACCATATATTTT	CASSPTGMGGAGNTIYF
.	TRBV4-3	TRBJ2-7	.	TGCGCCAGCAGCCAAACGCTGGGCCTCCTCTACGAGCAGTACTTC	CASSQTLGLLYEQYF
.	TRBV18	TRBJ2-3	.	TGTGCCAGCTCAGCGACCGGGGCGAGCACAGATACGCAGTATTTT	CASSATGASTDTQYF
once	TRBV29-1	TRBJ1-6	.	TGCAGCGTTAAATTTCGGGGACATAATTCACCCCTCCACTTT	CSVKFRGHNSPLHF
.	TRBV7-9	TRBJ1-4	.	TGTGCCAGCAGCGGGGGGGCCGTACTGGAAAAACTGTTTTTT	CASSGGAVLEKLFF
.	TRBV7-2	TRBJ2-1	TRBD2	TGTGCCAGCAGCCTCAGCGGGGGGGCCTACAATGAGCAGTTCTTC	CASSLSGGAYNEQFF
.	TRBV7-3	TRBJ2-3	.	TGTGCCAGCAGCTTAATTGGGGGTACAGATACGCAGTATTTT	CASSLIGGTDTQYF